One sample yielded the 5 T cell receptor beta chains listed below, sequenced in a study of blood T cell repertoires in COVID-19. Profiling relied on immunoSEQ multiplex PCR, and the TCRdb table lists in-frame clones only, not all of them. In the table there are 95,000 to 150,000 clones, roughly 82% of which are singletons. The sequenced sample consisted of peripheral blood. These receptors originate from a human donor in a cohort sampled during active COVID-19.

This clone was seen only once. Other DNA sequences in this specimen translate into the identical CDR3. The genes are TRBV5-1 and TRBJ2-5; 7 bases agree with TRBD1. This CDR3 has 13 amino acids. Losses at the gene ends were 4 bases for V and 3 bases for J; bases not matched to a gene: 3. The V gene's germline CDR1 is SGHRS and CDR2 YFSETQ. CDR3 sequence (DNA): TGCGCCAGCAGCCTGGGACAGAAAGAGACCCAGTACTTC. Translated: CASSLGQKETQYF.

The rearrangement links TRBV29-1 to TRBJ2-1; 16 nucleotides line up with TRBD2. Germline V gene sequence: CDR1 SQVTM, CDR2 ANQGSEA. After removal of 6 bases from V and 9 bases from J, the junction contained 11 bases not matched to a gene. The CDR3 has 16 residues. In DNA form, the CDR3 reads TGCAGCGTCGGTCCCGGGACTAGCGGGGGGGCCGTTGAGCAGTTCTTC. As protein: CSVGPGTSGGAVEQFF.

The chain combines TRBV9 with TRBJ1-2; D perhaps matches TRBD1 (6 bases). The germline CDR1 and CDR2 sequences are SGDLS and YYNGEE. Trimming took 4 bases from V and 4 from J, leaving 17 bases between them. The CDR3 loop spans 15 amino acids. DNA of the CDR3: TGTGCCAGCAGCCCCTCTGTGGAGGACAGCTATGGCTACACCTTC. Its protein is CASSPSVEDSYGYTF. Combining the CDR3 with reference TRBV9 and TRBJ1-2 gives the whole variable domain DSGVTQTPKHLITATGQRVTLRCSPRSGDLSVYWYQQSLDQGLQFLIQYYNGEERAKGNILERFSAQQFPDLHSELNLSSLELGDSALYFCASSPSVEDSYGYTFGSGTRLTVV.

J is TRBJ2-7 and V is TRBV6-5; TRBD2 is a possible D gene (5 bases). This CDR3 has 14 residues. Germline CDR1 reads MNHEY; CDR2 reads SVGAGI. The germline V and J ends were trimmed by 4 bases and 5 bases, with 15 bases remaining between them. CDR3 DNA sequence: TGTGCCAGCAGTTCATATCCCCCGAGGGACGAGCAGTACTTC. Translating it yields CASSSYPPRDEQYF.

The rearrangement links TRBV27 to TRBJ2-7, with TRBD2 matching over 7 bases. Per the germline V gene, CDR1 is MNHEY and CDR2 is SMNVEV (reference sequence). The CDR3 has 15 residues. J was trimmed by 1 base and V by 3 bases; bases with no gene match: 6. CDR3 in amino acids: CASSFGGYESYEQYF. DNA for the CDR3: TGTGCCAGCAGTTTCGGGGGGTACGAGTCCTACGAGCAGTACTTC.